A single sample gave rise to the 8 T cell receptor beta chains below, sequenced in a study of cytomegalovirus exposure and HLA in healthy donors. The PCR had 60 Vbeta and 13 Jbeta primers. Some clones are missing from TCRdb's copy, which holds only in-frame ones; the method was immunoSEQ multiplex PCR. The sample includes roughly 180,000 clones, almost 85% of them seen just once. The sequencing input was PBMCs. The receptor set was obtained from a girl aged 10 to 17 in good health and CMV-seropositive.

The chain combines TRBV7-9 with TRBJ1-1; TRBD1 might be the D (6 bases). The CDR3 is made up of 16 amino acids. In germline, CDR1 is SEHNR, CDR2 FQNEAQ (reference sequence). V was cut by 5 bases and J by 4 bases, with 20 bases left in between. CDR3 nucleotides: TGTGCCAGCAGCCCAGGTCCGGGGGGCGTAGGCACTGAAGCTTTCTTT. Amino acids: CASSPGPGGVGTEAFF.

The chain employs TRBV6-1 and TRBJ1-2; 8 positions match TRBD1. CDR3 length equals 12 residues. Germline CDR1 and CDR2: MNHNS and SASEGT. The J segment lost 8 bases and the V segment lost 9 bases, leaving 8 bases of the junction unmatched. CDR3 protein: CASSQGAGGYTF. CDR3 nucleotide sequence: TGTGCCAGTTCTCAGGGGGCGGGGGGCTACACCTTC.

V usage is TRBV6-5 and J usage is TRBJ2-1; 9 bases agree with TRBD2. Losses at the gene ends were 7 bases for V and 1 base for J; bases not matched to a gene: 5. The CDR3 runs to 15 residues. Germline CDR1 and CDR2: MNHEY and SVGAGI. CDR3 DNA sequence: TGTGCCAGCAAAAGCGGGGGGACATCCTACAATGAGCAGTTCTTC. Amino acids: CASKSGGTSYNEQFF.

The count of this clone is one. CDR3 sequence reads: CSARDAYEQYF. The CDR3 nucleotides read TGCAGTGCTAGAGATGCGTACGAGCAGTACTTC. The chain employs TRBV20-1 and TRBJ2-7; D is unclear. The CDR3 totals 11 residues. Germline CDR1 is DFQATT and CDR2 is SNEGSKA (reference sequence). V gave up 0 bases and J gave up 4 bases, with 4 bases separating them.

V is TRBV27 and J is TRBJ2-5; TRBD1 matches 9 bases. The J call is in doubt because the DNA end fits TRBJ2-7 better. CDR1 and CDR2 from the germline V gene are MNHEY and SMNVEV (reference sequence). CDR3 length: 17 amino acids. The CDR3 protein is CASSLWGQGWSFSEQYF. CDR3 DNA sequence: TGTGCCAGCAGTTTATGGGGACAGGGATGGTCCTTTTCCGAGCAGTACTTC.

The V and J genes are TRBV15 and TRBJ2-1; D perhaps matches TRBD1 (5 bases). The CDR3 is made up of 16 amino acids. With 3 bases removed from V and 0 bases from J, the gap between germline ends came to 12 bases. Germline V gene lookup returns CDR1 LNHNV and CDR2 YYDKDF (reference sequence). CDR3 sequence (DNA): TGTGCCACCAGCAGTGTTTCGACAGACTCCTACAATGAGCAGTTCTTC. It specifies CATSSVSTDSYNEQFF.

This chain joins TRBV6-6 and TRBJ1-1, with D uncertain. Trimming took 7 bases from V and 1 from J, leaving 10 bases between them. CDR1 and CDR2 (germline): MNHNY, SVGAGI (reference sequence). The CDR3 runs to 13 residues. The DNA of the CDR3 is TGTGCCAGCAACCCCGCCGGGAACACTGAAGCTTTCTTT. Protein sequence: CASNPAGNTEAFF.

The chain is built from TRBV7-9 and TRBJ2-1; a weak D match, TRBD2 (6 bases). The CDR3 is made up of 16 amino acids. Trimming cost V 5 bases and J 1 base, with 15 bases left between them. Per germline, CDR1 SEHNR and CDR2 FQNEAQ (reference sequence). The CDR3 coding sequence is TGTGCCAGCAGCAAAACCCTGGGACTTTCCTACAATGAGCAGTTCTTC. Its translation is CASSKTLGLSYNEQFF.